Presented here are 29 T cell receptor beta chains from one specimen sequenced in a study of T cell repertoires in cytomegalovirus infection (dated by TCRdb to between 2019 and 2020). Sequencer: Illumina HiSeq 1500. Using fastp at Q25 and MiXCR, TCRdb reprocessed the public reads and kept productive beta chains. Each CDR3 protein gets just one entry, which takes the most common genes and DNA from the rows behind it. The sample table holds a few hundred thousand distinct CDR3 sequences, of which around a sixth were seen once. More than 10% of the sample goes to the ten largest clones. Material for sequencing was PBMCs. The origin of the receptors is a human donor in good health (CMV status not recorded). Some clones in this sample may be carry-over from other donors' samples.

This clonotype was recorded many times. The chain recombines TRBV12-3 or TRBV12-4 with TRBJ2-4; 7 bases are shared with TRBD1. CDR3 length: 15 residues. The J segment lost 0 bases and the V segment lost 6 bases, leaving 5 bases of the junction unmatched. CDR3 amino acids: CASSRTGEAKNIQYF. DNA for the CDR3: TGTGCCAGCAGCAGGACAGGCGAAGCCAAAAACATTCAGTACTTC.

This clonotype has a count of ten or more. This chain joins TRBV7-3 and TRBJ2-7, with D maybe TRBD1 (5 bases). The germline V gene has CDR1 SGHTA and CDR2 FQGTGA. The ends were cut back, 2 bases at V and 4 bases at J, with 15 bases in the middle. The CDR3 sequence is 15 residues long. The CDR3 DNA reads TGTGCCAGCAGCTTAGGGCAGGGATCGATATACGAGCAGTACTTC. This sequence encodes CASSLGQGSIYEQYF.

This chain uses TRBV20-1 with TRBJ1-2; tentatively, D is TRBD1 (6 bases). V lost 5 bases and J 2 bases, leaving 12 bases between the germline ends. Germline-derived CDR1 and CDR2 are DFQATT and SNEGSKA (reference sequence). This CDR3 spans 13 amino acids. This chain's CDR3 is CSAPGQPNYGYTF. In nucleotides, the CDR3 is TGCAGTGCTCCTGGACAGCCCAACTATGGCTACACCTTC.

This clonotype was recorded at least ten times. This rearrangement joins TRBV5-1 to TRBJ1-5; D is undetermined. The V end lost 4 bases, the J end lost 3 bases, and 20 bases lay between the germline ends. Germline CDR1 SGHRS, CDR2 YFSETQ. The CDR3 covers 17 residues. CDR3 protein: CASSESPPDGTNQPQHF. For the CDR3, the DNA is TGCGCCAGCAGCGAATCTCCTCCTGACGGAACCAATCAGCCCCAGCATTTT.

V usage is TRBV20-1 and J usage is TRBJ2-1; TRBD2 aligns across 13 bases. Losses at the gene ends were 6 bases for V and 8 bases for J; bases not matched to a gene: 7. This CDR3 has 14 amino acids. CDR1 DFQATT and CDR2 SNEGSKA come from the germline V gene (reference sequence). The DNA of the CDR3 is TGCAGTGCACTTACTAGCGGGGGGGCTGATGAGCAGTTCTTC. This codes for CSALTSGGADEQFF.

In this sample, this clonotype turned up a few times. The chain joins TRBV7-2 to TRBJ2-2, with 8 bases that match TRBD2. Germline V lookup: CDR1 SGHTA, CDR2 FQGNSA. The CDR3 sequence is 16 residues long. The J segment lost 2 bases and the V segment lost 4 bases, leaving 6 bases of the junction unmatched. CDR3 loop: CASSSYAGGNTGELFF. CDR3 nucleotides: TGTGCCAGCAGCTCCTACGCGGGGGGAAACACCGGGGAGCTGTTTTTT.

This clonotype appeared a few times. This chain links TRBV4-2 with TRBJ2-7; the D is unclear. The CDR3 has 14 residues. The V end lost 0 bases, the J end lost 3 bases, and 9 bases lay between the germline ends. Germline CDR1 is LGHNA and CDR2 is YNFKEQ. CDR3 loop: CASSQEENYYEQYF. CDR3 nucleotides: TGTGCCAGCAGCCAAGAGGAGAACTACTACGAGCAGTACTTC.

This clonotype was seen repeatedly, ten times or more. The rearrangement links TRBV28 to TRBJ2-7; 9 bases line up with TRBD1. CDR3 size: 16 residues. Germline V gene lookup returns CDR1 MDHEN and CDR2 SYDVKM. The V segment lost 8 bases and the J segment 2 bases; nucleotides outside the gene matches: 13. The CDR3 bases are TGTGCCAGCCCACCCTCCGGGACAGGGCCTCCCTACGAGCAGTACTTC. Translated, it gives CASPPSGTGPPYEQYF.

The J gene is TRBJ2-7, the V gene TRBV20-1; 8 bases are shared with TRBD1. This CDR3 spans 15 amino acids. V shed 0 bases and J 0 bases; nucleotides not matched to a gene: 4. Germline V lookup: CDR1 DFQATT, CDR2 SNEGSKA (reference sequence). The CDR3 nucleotides are TGCAGTGCTAGAGATAGACAGGGGTTCTCCTACGAGCAGTACTTC. Translating it yields CSARDRQGFSYEQYF.

The V gene is TRBV20-1, the J gene TRBJ1-1, with D maybe TRBD1 (5 bases). The CDR3 is 14 amino acids. Germline V gene data show CDR1 as DFQATT and CDR2 as SNEGSKA (reference sequence). Trimming pared 0 bases from V and 4 bases from J, leaving 12 bases between. The CDR3 spells CSARDYGGGTEAFF. The DNA of the CDR3 is TGCAGTGCTAGAGATTATGGGGGGGGCACTGAAGCTTTCTTT.

The chain combines TRBV12-3 or TRBV12-4 with TRBJ2-5, with a possible D match to TRBD2 (6 bases). Trimming shortened V by 8 bases and J by 4 bases, and 11 bases separated the two germline ends. The CDR3 is 12 amino acids. CDR3 DNA: TGTGCCAGCGGAAGCGGGTCAGAGACCCAGTACTTC. Translation: CASGSGSETQYF.

In its sample, this clonotype was seen many times. The chain employs TRBV11-2 and TRBJ1-3; a weak D match, TRBD1 (6 bases). The CDR3 spans 15 residues. Germline V CDR1 and CDR2: SGHAT, FQNNGV. V lost 5 bases and J 0 bases, leaving 11 bases between the germline ends. DNA of the CDR3: TGTGCCAGCAGCAATACAGGGCGCTCTGGAAACACCATATATTTT. Residues: CASSNTGRSGNTIYF.

The J gene is TRBJ2-2, the V gene TRBV20-1; D is uncertain. The germline V gene encodes CDR1 DFQATT and CDR2 SNEGSKA (reference sequence). V was shortened by 4 bases and J by 3 bases, with 9 bases between the two germline ends. The CDR3 covers 13 residues. This CDR3 is CSATSVYTGELFF. The DNA of the CDR3 is TGCAGTGCTACCAGTGTCTACACCGGGGAGCTGTTTTTT.

The chain carries TRBV2 and TRBJ1-2; D possibly corresponds to TRBD1 (5 bases). Between the trimmed V and J ends, which lost 3 bases and 8 bases, there was a span of 13 bases. The germline gives CDR1 SNHLY, CDR2 FYNNEI. The CDR3 sequence is 13 residues long. The CDR3 DNA is TGTGCCAGCAGTGATACGGGGGGTTACGGCTACACCTTC. Protein sequence: CASSDTGGYGYTF.

This clonotype has at least ten counts. The chain is built from TRBV12-3 or TRBV12-4 and TRBJ2-2, with D perhaps TRBD2 (5 bases). Trimming cost V 3 bases and J 7 bases, with 18 bases left between them. This CDR3 has 16 residues. The CDR3 DNA reads TGTGCCAGCAGTTTTTATTCAAGAGGGTCTGGCGGGGAGCTGTTTTTT. Residues: CASSFYSRGSGGELFF.

The chain employs TRBV12-3 or TRBV12-4 and TRBJ1-1; D ambiguous. CDR3 length: 11 residues. Trimming removed 7 bases at V and 3 bases at J, with 6 bases between. The CDR3 sequence: CASNQDTEAFF. The CDR3 DNA sequence: TGTGCCAGCAATCAGGACACTGAAGCTTTCTTT.

This clonotype was detected many times. CDR3 loop: CSAARTSGGPPPGYNEQFF. The CDR3, as DNA: TGCAGTGCTGCGAGGACTAGCGGGGGCCCACCACCCGGATACAATGAGCAGTTCTTC. V usage is TRBV20-1 and J usage is TRBJ2-1, with TRBD2 identical over 13 bases. V lost 5 bases and J lost 4; bases outside the gene matches: 17. Germline values: CDR1 DFQATT, CDR2 SNEGSKA (reference sequence). The CDR3 has 19 amino acids.

This clonotype showed up just a few times. The chain couples TRBV13 to TRBJ2-7; 8 nucleotides line up with TRBD2. The CDR3 sequence is 15 residues long. J gave up 0 bases and V 5 bases, and 6 bases lay outside the gene matches. Germline assignment: CDR1 PRHDT and CDR2 FYEKMQ (reference sequence). The CDR3 spells CASSQERGSSYEQYF. The CDR3 DNA is TGTGCCAGCAGCCAAGAGCGGGGGAGCTCCTACGAGCAGTACTTC.

The chain recombines TRBV7-2 with TRBJ2-5, with TRBD2 matching 15 bases. CDR3 size: 19 residues. Germline CDR1 is SGHTA and CDR2 is FQGNSA. Unmatched junction bases numbered 7, after V lost 2 bases and J lost 0 bases. This chain's CDR3 is CASSLKGLAGGWYQETQYF. CDR3 nucleotides: TGTGCCAGCAGCTTAAAGGGACTAGCGGGGGGCTGGTACCAAGAGACCCAGTACTTC. The variable domain in full, completed from reference TRBV7-2 and TRBJ2-5, reads GAGVSQSPSNKVTEKGKDVELRCDPISGHTALYWYRQSLGQGLEFLIYFQGNSAPDKSGLPSDRFSAERTGGSVSTLTIQRTQQEDSAVYLCASSLKGLAGGWYQETQYFGPGTRLLVL.

This sequence joins TRBV20-1 and TRBJ1-2; D remains ambiguous. This CDR3 comprises 15 residues. The V end lost 4 bases, the J end lost 0 bases, and 15 bases lay between the germline ends. From germline, CDR1 is DFQATT and CDR2 SNEGSKA (reference sequence). CDR3 sequence (DNA): TGCAGTGCTAACGCAGGAGATACTCCTAACTATGGCTACACCTTC. Amino acids: CSANAGDTPNYGYTF.

This clonotype was counted only a few times. The chain couples TRBV15 to TRBJ2-2; D uncertain. This CDR3 comprises 14 residues. V gave up 1 base and J gave up 4 bases, with 7 bases separating them. Germline CDR1 is LNHNV and CDR2 is YYDKDF (reference sequence). CDR3: CATSRGFATGELFF. CDR3 bases: TGTGCCACCAGCAGAGGCTTTGCCACCGGGGAGCTGTTTTTT.

The rearrangement links TRBV9 to TRBJ1-2; D might be TRBD1 (5 bases). Trimming removed 8 bases at V and 4 bases at J, with 15 bases between. The germline gives CDR1 SGDLS, CDR2 YYNGEE. The CDR3 is 13 amino acids. CDR3 sequence (DNA): TGTGCCAGTACGGCGGCAGGGAGCTATGGCTACACCTTC. Translated: CASTAAGSYGYTF.

The chain couples TRBV20-1 to TRBJ2-5, with a weak D call TRBD2 (7 bases). CDR3 length: 12 residues. The V end lost 6 bases, the J end lost 5 bases, and 13 bases lay between the germline ends. Germline loops: CDR1 DFQATT, CDR2 SNEGSKA (reference sequence). As DNA, the CDR3 is TGCAGTGCCCGGGGGGCCAGCGAGACCCAGTACTTC. Translating it yields CSARGASETQYF.

This clonotype appeared many times. The chain combines TRBV7-2 with TRBJ2-7, with 8 bases lining up with TRBD2. This CDR3 is 14 amino acids long. The V and J ends lost 2 bases and 3 bases, in that order; junction bases with no gene match: 3. From germline, CDR1 is SGHTA and CDR2 FQGNSA. The CDR3 DNA is TGTGCCAGCAGCTTAACGGGGGGGGTCTACGAGCAGTACTTC. This gives the protein CASSLTGGVYEQYF.

This clonotype was observed many times. V is TRBV4-3 and J is TRBJ1-2, with D unresolved. Trimming removed 0 bases at V and 6 bases at J, with 26 bases between. The CDR3 has 19 amino acids. In germline, CDR1 is LGHNA, CDR2 YSLEER. Written as DNA, the CDR3 is TGCGCCAGCAGCCAAGATGTCGGGCTCGTCGTCTCGCGCTGGAATGGCTACACCTTC. Translation gives CASSQDVGLVVSRWNGYTF.

The sample holds many counts of this clonotype. The chain couples TRBV10-3 to TRBJ1-4; D may be TRBD1 (5 bases). CDR3 length: 14 amino acids. Trimming cost V 0 bases and J 7 bases, with 9 bases left between them. Germline V gives CDR1 ENHRY, CDR2 SYGVKD. CDR3: CAISESGQGEKLFF. The CDR3 region has the DNA TGTGCCATCAGTGAGTCCGGACAAGGTGAAAAACTGTTTTTT.

V is TRBV12-3 or TRBV12-4 and J is TRBJ1-2; tentative D call: TRBD1 (6 bases). This CDR3 has 14 residues. With 6 bases removed from V and 0 bases from J, the gap between germline ends came to 11 bases. CDR3 sequence: CASSTRGSNYGYTF. Written as DNA, the CDR3 is TGTGCCAGCAGCACGAGGGGGTCTAACTATGGCTACACCTTC.

The V call is TRBV29-1, the J call TRBJ2-5; D not certain. V lost 3 bases and J lost 4, with 9 bases in between. Germline V gives CDR1 SQVTM, CDR2 ANQGSEA. This CDR3 is built from 12 residues. The CDR3 is CSVDVFRETQYF. CDR3 DNA sequence: TGCAGCGTTGATGTGTTTCGAGAGACCCAGTACTTC. The entire variable domain, with the rest obtained from reference TRBV29-1 and TRBJ2-5, is as follows: SAVISQKPSRDICQRGTSLTIQCQVDSQVTMMFWYRQQPGQSLTLIATANQGSEATYESGFVIDKFPISRPNLTFSTLTVSNMSPEDSSIYLCSVDVFRETQYFGPGTRLLVL.

This clonotype has just a few counts. The V gene is TRBV19, the J gene TRBJ2-2; D is possibly TRBD1 (5 bases). Looked up from germline, CDR1 is LNHDA and CDR2 is SQIVND (reference sequence). The germline V and J ends were trimmed by 4 bases and 5 bases, with 14 bases remaining between them. The CDR3 contains 15 residues. CDR3 loop: CASSNLGRDTGELFF. For the CDR3, the DNA is TGTGCCAGTAGTAACCTCGGCAGGGATACCGGGGAGCTGTTTTTT. The variable domain in full, with the rest retrieved from reference TRBV19 and TRBJ2-2, is DGGITQSPKYLFRKEGQNVTLSCEQNLNHDAMYWYRQDPGQGLRLIYYSQIVNDFQKGDIAEGYSVSREKKESFPLTVTSAQKNPTAFYLCASSNLGRDTGELFFGEGSRLTVL.